The following is a T cell receptor beta chain sequence with its context. In this sample, this clonotype turned up a few times. Its antigen has not been determined. No much larger clone is present one base from it, and per-base qualities are unavailable. Donors were under 40 systemically healthy Caucasian individuals from Russia aged roughly 6 to 100 years. Approximately 9.7 milliliters of peripheral blood were drawn from each donor into EDTA-treated Vacutainer tubes. Ficoll-Paque density-gradient centrifugation was used to isolate PBMCs, with at least 6.5 million per sample. Total RNA, at least 6 micrograms per sample, was extracted from PBMCs with Trizol reagent. For every donor, an aliquot of PBMCs went through flow cytometry to measure the percentages of naive CD45RAhigh/CD27high T cells. The record originates from a study of blood T cells in healthy people across ages (dated by TCRdb to between 2014 and 2016). With respect to the entire study: Template switching captured roughly one uniquely barcoded TCR beta cDNA molecule per two T cells in model experiments. Using deep sequencing normalized with unique cDNA molecular identifiers, the study measured how TCR beta repertoire diversity changes with age. Donors were grouped into four age groups: young (average about 15 years), middle-aged (under 40), aged (about 60) and long-lived (approximately 75). To avoid experimental bias, donors of different ages were randomly spread across the sequencing lanes. Two additional independent replicas of 1 million unique cDNA reads from the same blood draw were analyzed for two donors (one aged 18 to 30 and one aged 80 or older).

The receptor library was made with 5' RACE. For sequencing, an Illumina HiSeq 2500 was employed. A second PCR of about 7 to 12 cycles was run with a J-beta primer mix and a sample-barcoded 5' primer. Each TCR beta cDNA molecule received a unique molecular identifier from a template-switch 5' adaptor carrying 12 random nucleotides. At least 3 million CDR3-containing paired-end reads were obtained from each sample. First-strand cDNA synthesis was performed from all RNA using the Mint cDNA synthesis kit, with priming by a TRBC-specific oligonucleotide. Following uracil-DNA glycosylase treatment, all cDNA underwent a first 18-cycle PCR with the universal primers M1SS and BC2_uni_R. As for the original processing: For normalization, 1 million high-quality reads, each with a distinct molecular identifier, were randomly selected from each sample. Instead of being binned into consensus sequences, reads with shared molecular identifiers were discarded. CDR3 identification, clonotype clustering and error correction used MiTCR with a Q25 quality threshold and the strictest error-elimination algorithm. Lower-bound total TCR beta diversity was estimated with a nonparametric unseen species model using Euler transformation. TCRdb applied fastp at Q25 and MiXCR to the public reads, then kept only in-frame beta chains. Identical CDR3 proteins give one entry, which carries the most common genes and DNA. TCRdb assigned the V and J calls; the authors' analysis was not used. This sample holds some 1.5 million distinct CDR3 sequences; 42% were observed only once. The leading ten clones occupy under 5% of the sample.

The V end loses 0 bases and the J end loses 4 bases, and a stretch of 12 bases separates them. The germline V gene encodes CDR1 DFQATT and CDR2 SNEGSKA (reference sequence). Spanning cysteine to phenylalanine, the CDR3 consists of 14 amino acids. Only the CDR3 part of the read is kept: 42 bases, read in frame from the first base. What the authors observed across the whole study: As age increased, observed TCR beta diversity per million T cells dropped in a roughly linear way, and a significant reduction was already evident by age approximately 40. Compared with the aged group, the long-lived group had more naive CD4+ T cells, fewer expanded clones and increased TCR diversity, a pattern suggesting age selection. Estimates of total diversity from one million sequenced T cells were regarded as lower bounds and underestimates. Conclusive comparison of naive and antigen-experienced compartments was prevented by the profiling of bulk unsorted PBMCs. Donor CMV infection status was unknown, potentially confounding age-related changes in expanded clonotypes. The percentage of naive T cells measured by flow cytometry correlated strongly with observed TCR beta diversity.

The chain was built from TRBV20-1 and TRBJ1-2, with the D gene too uncertain to name. This receptor was identified in a woman younger than 30 in good health. The sequenced sample was blood. The CDR3: CSARDTGRSYGYTF. The DNA sequence follows: TGCAGTGCTAGAGATACGGGCAGATCCTATGGCTACACCTTC.